This TCR beta chain was captured by sequencing in a study of beta chain features in type 1 diabetes. Study-wide findings and caveats: In all four CD4+ subsets, TCRB CDR3 length was significantly, moderately reduced in type 1 diabetes. Within patients, naive, central memory and Treg TCRB repertoires seemed more similar than within healthy donors.

A CD45RO/CCR7/CD25/CD127/CD95/CD27 panel sorted naive, central memory, regulatory and stem cell-like memory CD4+ cells. The CDR3 totals 18 residues. Trimming shortened V by 4 bases and J by 2 bases, and 24 bases separated the two germline ends. The germline gives CDR1 LGHNA, CDR2 YSLEER. This clone was detected a few times. Its antigen remains unknown. All of the isolated RNA was reverse transcribed, so expressed TCRB transcripts were sequenced. Only in-frame clones appear in the TCRdb table, and some are missing; sequencing was by immunoSEQ multiplex PCR. The sample has some 270,000 clones, approximately 8.1% seen once; the top ten hold more than 1%.

The sample taken for sequencing was central memory CD4+ T cells from blood. The receptor comes from a woman between 18 and 30 years old in good health. The V gene is TRBV4-3, the J gene TRBJ2-7; weak D call: TRBD2 (6 bases). CDR3 protein: CASSPTIGAGGAAYEQYF. CDR3 sequence (DNA): TGCGCCAGCAGCCCAACAATTGGAGCTGGCGGGGCCGCCTACGAGCAGTACTTC.